What follows is one T cell receptor beta chain and its context. The antigen is undetermined. The PCR had 60 Vbeta and 13 Jbeta primers. Method: immunoSEQ multiplex PCR; TCRdb's copy keeps in-frame clones and lacks some. The table has fewer than 100,000 clones, about 77% seen once; the top ten hold around 3.2%. The data are from a study of cytomegalovirus exposure and HLA in healthy donors. Study-wide context: Caucasian-associated ancestry cluster membership applied to around 80% of 300 to 450 genotyped donors. Study-level findings and limits: Reportedly, a later analysis found an Asian-associated ancestry cluster had fewer N-insertions than the approximately 670-donor mean. Reportedly, cytomegalovirus status was diagnosed with high sensitivity and specificity.

Germline CDR1 and CDR2: LNHDA and SQIVND (reference sequence). This CDR3 contains 13 residues. V was cut by 5 bases and J by 9 bases, with 14 bases left in between. Each donor's status was that of a healthy bone marrow donor. This rearrangement joins TRBV19 to TRBJ1-5; possible D gene TRBD1, 5 bases. Specimen: PBMCs. The sequence was obtained from a man aged 35 to 55 in good health and CMV-seronegative. The CDR3 DNA follows: TGTGCCAGTAGTTTCGCCAGACAGCCGCCCCAGCATTTT. Its protein product is CASSFARQPPQHF.